The T cell receptor beta chain under discussion was sequenced for a study of T cells in Graves' hyperthyroidism and ophthalmopathy. Background on the study: Before treatment of any kind, peripheral blood was taken at initial diagnosis.

CDR3 size: 15 residues. CDR1 KGHSH and CDR2 LQKENI come from the germline V gene. The germline V and J ends were trimmed by 1 base and 6 bases, with 13 bases remaining between them. TCR beta CDR3 sequences were amplified from RNA transcripts. The TCR CDR3 first-round RT-PCR relied on the HTBI primer set. MiXCR, applied by TCRdb to the multiplex PCR reads, yields one record per CDR3 protein. Among 600,000 or so distinct CDR3 sequences listed, around 13% were seen once. In its sample, this clonotype was seen many times. The chain joins TRBV18 to TRBJ2-1; possibly TRBD1 for D (8 bases). The receptor's source is a woman between 45 and 60 years old with Graves' ophthalmopathy. Material for sequencing was blood. The CDR3 coding sequence is TGTGCCAGCTCACCACTGACAGGGGAGGGCAATGAGCAGTTCTTC. The encoded protein is CASSPLTGEGNEQFF. Full variable domain (remainder filled in from reference TRBV18 and TRBJ2-1): NAGVMQNPRHLVRRRGQEARLRCSPMKGHSHVYWYRQLPEEGLKFMVYLQKENIIDESGMPKERFSAEFPKEGPSILRIQQVVRGDSAAYFCASSPLTGEGNEQFFGPGTRLTVL.